These 25 T cell receptor beta chains originate from one sample sequenced in a study of shared clonotypes between healthy human individuals. The protocol was immunoSEQ multiplex PCR, while the TCRdb copy is restricted to in-frame clones and leaves out a portion. The sample has under 850,000 clones, approximately 77% seen once; the top ten hold approximately 2%. Sequenced: memory CD4+ T cells sorted from blood. Noted subset: CD45RA-negative fraction. These receptors all stem from a woman aged 25 to 39 in good health.

The V gene is TRBV21-1, the J gene TRBJ2-3; the tabulated D call, TRBD2, remains unverified against the DNA. TRBV21-1 is a pseudogene. The CDR3 runs to 18 residues. CDR3 loop: CASPQRAPRKTSTDTQYF. The CDR3 DNA reads TGTGCCAGCCCTCAGCGGGCTCCGCGGAAAACTAGCACAGATACGCAGTATTTT.

This clone appeared once. This CDR3 is CASSQGGLHYGELFF. CDR3 DNA sequence: TGTGCCAGCAGCCAAGGGGGACTACACTACGGGGAGCTGTTTTTT. V usage is TRBV14 and J usage is TRBJ2-2; 7 bases line up with TRBD2. Trimming took 1 base from V and 7 from J; bases not matched to a gene: 6. Germline lookup yields CDR1 SGHDN and CDR2 FVKESK. The CDR3 extends over 15 amino acids.

CDR3 region: CASSQDNGSGNTIYF. The CDR3 DNA sequence: TGTGCCAGCAGCCAAGATAACGGGTCTGGAAACACCATATATTTT. The V gene is TRBV4-2, the J gene TRBJ1-3, with D uncertain. Germline V lookup: CDR1 LGHNA, CDR2 YNFKEQ. Trimming stripped 0 bases from V and 1 base from J, with 7 bases between. The CDR3 spans 15 residues.

The V gene is TRBV28, the J gene TRBJ2-5, with no clear D. The CDR3 extends over 14 amino acids. V lost 5 bases and J 1 base, leaving 11 bases between the germline ends. Looked up from germline, CDR1 is MDHEN and CDR2 is SYDVKM. The CDR3 is CASSISGSQETQYF. The CDR3 coding sequence is TGTGCCAGCAGTATAAGTGGGTCCCAAGAGACCCAGTACTTC.

This clone was counted at least ten times. The chain is built from TRBV5-1 and TRBJ2-1; D is uncertain. V lost 1 base and J 5 bases, leaving 10 bases between the germline ends. This CDR3 comprises 14 residues. Germline CDR1 and CDR2: SGHRS and YFSETQ. For the CDR3, the DNA is TGCGCCAGCAGCTTGTTGTCCCGGGACAATGAGCAGTTCTTC. Encoded protein: CASSLLSRDNEQFF.

V is TRBV6-1 and J is TRBJ1-2; D remains ambiguous. This CDR3 comprises 13 residues. Deletions cut 4 bases from V and 2 bases from J, with 8 bases between. Germline CDR1 is MNHNS and CDR2 is SASEGT. CDR3 sequence reads: CASSAAGNYGYTF. CDR3 bases: TGTGCCAGCAGTGCTGCGGGGAACTATGGCTACACCTTC.

This clone has just a few counts. This rearrangement joins TRBV30 to TRBJ2-1, with D perhaps assigned TRBD1 or TRBD2 (6 bases each). The germline V gene encodes CDR1 GTSNPN and CDR2 SVGIG (reference sequence). With 2 bases removed from V and 8 bases from J, the gap between germline ends came to 7 bases. The CDR3 sequence is 11 residues long. CDR3 sequence: CAWSRGDEQFF. CDR3 in DNA: TGTGCCTGGAGTAGGGGGGATGAGCAGTTCTTC.

This chain uses TRBV30 with TRBJ1-1; a weak D match, TRBD1 (6 bases). The V gene lost 0 bases and the J gene lost 11 bases, with 19 bases spanning the gap. CDR3 length equals 14 residues. Germline lookup yields CDR1 GTSNPN and CDR2 SVGIG (reference sequence). CDR3 protein: CAWSVIGGGTRAFF. The CDR3 DNA sequence: TGTGCCTGGAGTGTAATAGGTGGGGGCACTAGGGCTTTCTTT.

As regards this clone: The identical CDR3 is also encoded by other nucleotide sequences in the sample. The V gene is TRBV19, the J gene TRBJ1-4; D call uncertain. Germline CDR1 LNHDA, CDR2 SQIVND (reference sequence). Trimming left V 2 bases short and J 5 bases short, with 6 bases between. CDR3 length equals 13 residues. The CDR3: CASSIRGNEKLFF. As DNA, the CDR3 is TGTGCCAGTAGTATACGAGGGAATGAAAAACTGTTTTTT.

The chain has TRBV18 and TRBJ2-5; D unresolved. Deletions cut 6 bases from V and 0 bases from J, with 14 bases between. In germline, CDR1 is KGHSH, CDR2 LQKENI. The CDR3 covers 15 residues. The CDR3 loop reads CASSRLGSNQETQYF. The CDR3 DNA sequence: TGTGCCAGCTCTCGCCTGGGGTCCAACCAAGAGACCCAGTACTTC.

The V and J genes are TRBV7-2 and TRBJ1-2, with D possibly TRBD1 on 6 matching bases. Germline lookup yields CDR1 SGHTA and CDR2 FQGNSA. Deletions cut 3 bases from V and 7 bases from J, with 9 bases between. The CDR3 runs 12 residues. CDR3 protein: CASSFRQVGYTF. The CDR3 DNA is TGTGCCAGCAGCTTCAGACAGGTTGGCTACACCTTC.

The chain combines TRBV2 with TRBJ2-5, with 8 bases fitting TRBD1. This CDR3 has 14 residues. Germline loops: CDR1 SNHLY, CDR2 FYNNEI. The ends lost 3 bases at V and 7 bases at J; junction bases unmatched: 7. Written as DNA, the CDR3 is TGTGCCAGCAGTGAGGACAGGGACGTCCGGACCCAGTACTTC. Its translation: CASSEDRDVRTQYF. Looking up the rest from reference TRBV2 and TRBJ2-5 gives the full variable domain: EPEVTQTPSHQVTQMGQEVILRCVPISNHLYFYWYRQILGQKVEFLVSFYNNEISEKSEIFDDQFSVERPDGSNFTLKIRSTKLEDSAMYFCASSEDRDVRTQYFGPGTRLLVL.

V gene TRBV27 combines with J gene TRBJ2-1; no clear D gene. The CDR3 contains 13 residues. V was shortened by 4 bases and J by 6 bases, with 10 bases between the two germline ends. From germline, CDR1 is MNHEY and CDR2 SMNVEV (reference sequence). The CDR3 protein is CASSSQSGNEQFF. In DNA, the CDR3 is TGTGCCAGCAGTTCCCAGTCGGGCAATGAGCAGTTCTTC.

This clone was picked up a small number of times. V is TRBV2 and J is TRBJ2-1; no definite D call. The germline V gene encodes CDR1 SNHLY and CDR2 FYNNEI. This CDR3 contains 11 residues. With 5 bases removed from V and 7 bases from J, the gap between germline ends came to 6 bases. CDR3 loop: CASSLKNEQFF. The CDR3 DNA is TGTGCCAGCAGTCTAAAGAATGAGCAGTTCTTC.

This clone was seen a few times. V gene TRBV6-5 combines with J gene TRBJ2-1; 8 nucleotides align to TRBD2. Germline trimming cut 6 bases from V and 9 bases from J; bases unmatched to any gene: 13. The length of the CDR3 is 15 residues. CDR1 and CDR2 from the germline V gene are MNHEY and SVGAGI. CDR3: CASSPREGGSGEQFF. Here the CDR3 DNA reads TGTGCCAGCAGCCCACGGGAGGGAGGTAGTGGTGAGCAGTTCTTC.

About this clone itself: A read error may produce the germline difference seen at one junction end. The chain links TRBV6-4 to TRBJ2-7; unclear D gene. Per the germline V gene, CDR1 is MRHNA and CDR2 is SNTAGT. The CDR3 has 10 amino acids. The CDR3, as DNA: TGTGCCGGCAGGCGCTACGAGCAGTACTTC. This gives the protein CAGRRYEQYF.

This clone was recorded many times. The chain links TRBV5-6 to TRBJ2-3, with 10 bases fitting TRBD1. The junction had 4 bases not matched to a gene; V was cut back by 0 bases and J by 3 bases. This CDR3 has 16 residues. CDR1 SGHDT and CDR2 YYEEEE come from the germline V gene. The CDR3 DNA reads as TGTGCCAGCAGCTTGGTGCCGGGACAGGGGACAGATACGCAGTATTTT. It is translated as CASSLVPGQGTDTQYF.

The chain combines TRBV2 with TRBJ2-5, with TRBD2 as a possible D gene (5 bases). The CDR3 spans 12 residues. V was trimmed by 6 bases and J by 11 bases, leaving 16 bases between them. The germline V gene has CDR1 SNHLY and CDR2 FYNNEI. The CDR3 loop is CASRVGPWEQYF. In DNA form, the CDR3 reads TGTGCCAGCAGGGTAGGACCTTGGGAGCAGTACTTC.

Remarks on this clone: This CDR3 is also generated by other DNA sequences in the sample. V and J are TRBV27 and TRBJ2-5; 7 positions agree with TRBD2. There are 13 residues in the CDR3. With V trimmed by 2 bases and J by 5 bases, 2 bases remained unmatched. Germline V lookup: CDR1 MNHEY, CDR2 SMNVEV (reference sequence). The CDR3 sequence: CASSLREGETQYF. CDR3 bases: TGTGCCAGCAGTTTAAGGGAGGGCGAGACCCAGTACTTC.

This chain connects TRBV18 to TRBJ1-5, with 7 bases fitting TRBD1. The length of the CDR3 is 15 residues. Germline CDR1 KGHSH, CDR2 LQKENI. V lost 5 bases, J lost 5 bases, and 9 bases stayed unmatched. CDR3 region: CASSSTGTEYQPQHF. The CDR3 DNA reads as TGTGCCAGCTCAAGCACCGGGACAGAGTATCAGCCCCAGCATTTT.

The V call is TRBV18, the J call TRBJ1-1; 8 positions agree with TRBD1. The CDR3 loop spans 16 amino acids. Germline CDR1 KGHSH, CDR2 LQKENI. With V trimmed by 4 bases and J by 3 bases, 10 bases remained unmatched. The CDR3 DNA reads TGTGCCAGCTCACTCGCAGGACAGGGACGGGACACTGAAGCTTTCTTT. Amino acids: CASSLAGQGRDTEAFF.

The gene calls are TRBV5-1 and TRBJ2-2; D possibly matches TRBD1 or TRBD2 (5 bases each). V was cut by 2 bases and J by 5 bases, with 13 bases left in between. The germline CDR1 and CDR2 sequences are SGHRS and YFSETQ. This CDR3 region has 15 residues. The CDR3: CASSFGAGITGELFF. The CDR3 bases are TGCGCCAGCAGCTTCGGGGCGGGTATAACCGGGGAGCTGTTTTTT.

The CDR3 spells CATSKNRGGVDYGYTF. CDR3 DNA: TGTGCCACCAGCAAGAATCGCGGGGGAGTAGACTATGGCTACACCTTC. The genes are TRBV15 and TRBJ1-2; tentatively, D is TRBD1 (5 bases). Per germline, CDR1 LNHNV and CDR2 YYDKDF (reference sequence). V was shortened by 4 bases and J by 3 bases, with 18 bases between the two germline ends. The CDR3 is 16 residues long.

The V call is TRBV5-1, the J call TRBJ2-5; 7 positions agree with TRBD2. The CDR3 totals 16 residues. The trim removed 4 bases at V and 4 bases at J, leaving 13 bases unmatched. Germline V lookup: CDR1 SGHRS, CDR2 YFSETQ. The CDR3 bases are TGCGCCAGCAGCCCCCGGGTGAGGGAGGGTGGAGAGACCCAGTACTTC. Encoded protein: CASSPRVREGGETQYF.

In this sample, this clone turned up many times. The rearrangement links TRBV19 to TRBJ1-5; D gene ambiguous. The V and J ends lost 1 base and 6 bases respectively, with 10 bases between them. The CDR3 spans 14 residues. The germline gives CDR1 LNHDA, CDR2 SQIVND (reference sequence). CDR3 loop: CASSIAVAPQPQHF. The CDR3 DNA is TGTGCCAGTAGTATAGCTGTCGCCCCTCAGCCCCAGCATTTT.